A single sample gave rise to the 11 T cell receptor beta chains below, sequenced in a study of post-analysis software for immune sequencing data. Overall study results and limits: The study found TRBV5-6, TRBV5-1 and TRBV20-1 among about 5 TRBV segments more frequent in patients than controls.

TCR beta libraries were prepared from cDNA with unique molecular identifiers. TCRdb recomputed calls from the PCR reads with MiXCR, one row per CDR3 protein. The sample consists of about 430,000 distinct CDR3 sequences, approximately 38% of them appearing once. No antigen has been assigned to these receptors. Sequencing used blood. The receptors here all came from a girl aged 2 to 10 with multiple sclerosis.

V gene TRBV18 combines with J gene TRBJ2-5, with 13 positions matching TRBD2. With 3 bases clipped from V and 4 bases from J, the junction kept 8 bases outside the gene matches. Germline V gene lookup returns CDR1 KGHSH and CDR2 LQKENI. The CDR3 runs to 17 residues. The CDR3 spells CASSPPPTSGRSETQYF. CDR3 bases: TGTGCCAGCTCACCTCCGCCGACTAGCGGGAGGTCAGAGACCCAGTACTTC.

This clonotype was counted only a few times. The rearrangement joins TRBV29-1 to TRBJ2-7, with D perhaps matching TRBD2 (6 bases). The CDR3 runs to 13 residues. The V end lost 3 bases, the J end lost 2 bases, and 11 bases lay between the germline ends. Germline V gene data show CDR1 as SQVTM and CDR2 as ANQGSEA. CDR3 sequence reads: CSVEVGGPYEQYF. CDR3 coding DNA: TGCAGCGTTGAGGTCGGGGGTCCCTACGAGCAGTACTTC.

This clonotype has more than one count but fewer than ten. The V and J genes are TRBV7-2 and TRBJ2-1; TRBD2 matches at 7 bases. The trim removed 5 bases at V and 0 bases at J, leaving 4 bases unmatched. The CDR3 extends over 15 amino acids. The germline CDR1 and CDR2 sequences are SGHTA and FQGNSA. The CDR3 protein is CASSKRDYSYNEQFF. The CDR3 DNA is TGTGCCAGCAGCAAGCGGGACTACTCCTACAATGAGCAGTTCTTC. Drawing the rest from reference TRBV7-2 and TRBJ2-1, the complete variable domain is GAGVSQSPSNKVTEKGKDVELRCDPISGHTALYWYRQSLGQGLEFLIYFQGNSAPDKSGLPSDRFSAERTGGSVSTLTIQRTQQEDSAVYLCASSKRDYSYNEQFFGPGTRLTVL.

This clonotype has a handful of counts. The rearrangement joins TRBV6-4 to TRBJ2-1, with D possibly being TRBD2 (6 bases). Germline assignment: CDR1 MRHNA and CDR2 SNTAGT. V dropped 11 bases and J dropped 2 bases, with 19 bases sitting between them. The CDR3 runs to 15 residues. CDR3 amino acids: CAVPPRRGPYNEQFF. The CDR3 nucleotides are TGTGCCGTCCCGCCACGGCGGGGACCCTACAATGAGCAGTTCTTC.

V usage is TRBV6-5 and J usage is TRBJ2-5, with 7 bases that match TRBD2. V gave up 0 bases and J gave up 5 bases; unmatched junction bases: 3. This CDR3 contains 14 residues. Germline CDR1 reads MNHEY; CDR2 reads SVGAGI. In nucleotides, the CDR3 is TGTGCCAGCAGTTACTCGCGGGGAGGGGAGACCCAGTACTTC. This sequence encodes CASSYSRGGETQYF.

This clonotype turned up a few times. As DNA, the CDR3 is TGCGCCAGCAGTGACCGTAGGCGGCTAGCGCTCAGTGCGGAGACCCAGTACTTC. This sequence encodes CASSDRRRLALSAETQYF. The J gene is TRBJ2-5, the V gene TRBV10-1, with a possible D match to TRBD2 (6 bases). V was clipped by 3 bases and J by 5 bases, with 25 bases between them. The CDR3 has 18 amino acids. The germline CDR1 and CDR2 sequences are WNHNN and SYGVQD (reference sequence).

This clonotype was counted between two and nine times. This chain links TRBV12-3 or TRBV12-4 with TRBJ1-2; 9 bases are a match to TRBD1. The CDR3 extends over 17 amino acids. The V gene end was trimmed by 2 bases and the J gene end by 0 bases; junction bases not matched to a gene: 7. The CDR3 DNA reads as TGTGCCAGCAGTTTACCGGGACAGGGCTACACTAACTATGGCTACACCTTC. Protein product: CASSLPGQGYTNYGYTF.

In this sample, this clonotype turned up many times. V gene TRBV3-1 combines with J gene TRBJ2-1; no reliable D call. The CDR3 runs 11 residues. V was shortened by 7 bases and J by 5 bases, with 6 bases between the two germline ends. Germline values: CDR1 LGHDT, CDR2 YNNKEL (reference sequence). For the CDR3, the DNA is TGTGCCAGCACATTAAACAATGAGCAGTTCTTC. Translating gives CASTLNNEQFF.

The chain is built from TRBV20-1 and TRBJ2-7; 11 nucleotides match TRBD2. Unmatched junction bases numbered 5, after V lost 2 bases and J lost 2 bases. The CDR3 has 15 residues. Germline CDR1 and CDR2: DFQATT and SNEGSKA (reference sequence). CDR3 protein: CSARLIAGGPYEQYF. The DNA for the CDR3 is TGCAGTGCTAGACTGATAGCGGGAGGGCCCTACGAGCAGTACTTC.

This sequence joins TRBV5-1 and TRBJ1-1, with D maybe TRBD1 (6 bases). Trimming shortened V by 3 bases and J by 5 bases, and 17 bases separated the two germline ends. The CDR3 length is 15 residues. CDR1 and CDR2 (germline): SGHRS, YFSETQ. The CDR3 reads CASSWVGGARTEAFF. The CDR3 nucleotides are TGCGCCAGCAGCTGGGTAGGGGGGGCGCGGACTGAAGCTTTCTTT.

The V gene is TRBV12-3 or TRBV12-4, the J gene TRBJ1-2; the D is unclear. V lost 8 bases to trimming and J lost 0 bases, with 16 bases between them. The CDR3 contains 15 residues. The CDR3 region is CASAPRAIPNYGYTF. The CDR3 nucleotides are TGTGCCAGCGCCCCACGAGCAATTCCTAACTATGGCTACACCTTC.